The 13 T cell receptor beta chains below were found in one sample sequenced in a study of blood T cell repertoires in COVID-19. Sequencing used immunoSEQ multiplex PCR; TCRdb keeps in-frame clones, though not all of them. The sample has approximately 80,000 clones, about four fifths seen once; the top ten hold around 40%. What was sequenced was peripheral blood. These receptors were collected from an elderly man with acute or convalescent COVID-19.

The rearrangement uses TRBV5-4 and TRBJ2-5; TRBD2 aligns across 11 bases. The CDR3 consists of 16 residues. Per the germline V gene, CDR1 is SGHNT and CDR2 is YYREEE (reference sequence). After removal of 3 bases from V and 4 bases from J, the junction contained 8 bases not matched to a gene. In nucleotides, the CDR3 is TGTGCCAGCAGCTATTCGGGTAGCGGGAGGGGAGAGACCCAGTACTTC. Translating gives CASSYSGSGRGETQYF.

The chain links TRBV6-6 to TRBJ1-6, with D maybe TRBD1 (6 bases). The CDR3 consists of 14 residues. V dropped 7 bases and J dropped 7 bases, with 14 bases sitting between them. Germline V gene data show CDR1 as MNHNY and CDR2 as SVGAGI (reference sequence). CDR3 loop: CASTRGGRNSPLHF. The CDR3 DNA follows: TGTGCCAGCACCAGGGGAGGGCGAAATTCACCCCTCCACTTT.

The rearrangement joins TRBV3-1 (or the pseudogene TRBV3-2) to TRBJ2-7, with 9 positions matching TRBD2. CDR3 length: 15 residues. Germline CDR1 reads LGHDT; CDR2 reads YNNKEL (reference sequence). Trimming took 3 bases from V and 2 from J; bases not matched to a gene: 5. Written as DNA, the CDR3 is TGTGCCAGCAGCCACCGAGCGGGAGGCACCTACGAGCAGTACTTC. It yields the protein CASSHRAGGTYEQYF.

V is TRBV14 and J is TRBJ1-2; possible D gene TRBD1, 6 bases. Trimming removed 1 base at V and 4 bases at J, with 7 bases between. Per germline, CDR1 SGHDN and CDR2 FVKESK. The CDR3 consists of 13 residues. The CDR3: CASSQGQVYGYTF. CDR3 coding DNA: TGTGCCAGCAGCCAAGGACAGGTCTATGGCTACACCTTC.

This clone appeared a few times. The CDR3, as DNA: TGTGCCAGCCGCCGTCCCGGGACAGGGAACACTGAAGCTTTCTTT. This codes for CASRRPGTGNTEAFF. This sequence joins TRBV6-2 or TRBV6-3 and TRBJ1-1; TRBD1 matches at 8 bases. The CDR3 contains 15 residues. Trimming at V came to 8 bases and at J to 1 base, leaving 9 bases not matched to a gene. Germline-derived CDR1 and CDR2 are MNHEY and SVGEGT.

This clone was seen just once. The gene calls are TRBV28 and TRBJ2-1; D might be TRBD2 (6 bases). In germline, CDR1 is MDHEN, CDR2 SYDVKM. CDR3 length equals 15 residues. The V end was cut by 4 bases, the J end by 4 bases, with 14 bases between. CDR3 loop: CASSSLRRGYNEQFF. The CDR3 DNA sequence: TGTGCCAGCAGTTCCCTAAGGAGGGGTTACAATGAGCAGTTCTTC.

This sequence joins TRBV6-5 and TRBJ1-1; D unresolved. The germline V gene has CDR1 MNHEY and CDR2 SVGAGI. CDR3 length: 15 amino acids. The ends were cut back, 2 bases at V and 0 bases at J, with 10 bases in the middle. The CDR3: CASSYAGGMNTEAFF. In DNA form, the CDR3 reads TGTGCCAGCAGTTACGCCGGCGGCATGAACACTGAAGCTTTCTTT.

The chain has TRBV2 and TRBJ1-1, with D maybe TRBD1 (5 bases). The CDR3 sequence is 11 residues long. CDR1 is SNHLY, CDR2 FYNNEI, per germline. Trimming took off 6 bases at V and 5 bases at J, with 7 bases between the two ends. The CDR3 DNA follows: TGTGCCAGCAGGAGACAGACTGAAGCTTTCTTT. It codes for CASRRQTEAFF.

This sequence joins TRBV4-1 and TRBJ1-2; weak D call: TRBD1 (6 bases). V was trimmed by 0 bases and J by 4 bases, leaving 18 bases between them. The length of the CDR3 is 17 residues. Germline V gene lookup returns CDR1 MGHRA and CDR2 YSYEKL. CDR3 coding DNA: TGCGCCAGCAGCCAAGATGGGGGGCGGGGGCGAGTCTATGGCTACACCTTC. It is translated as CASSQDGGRGRVYGYTF.

The chain joins TRBV20-1 to TRBJ2-7; 7 bases are shared with TRBD2. Germline CDR1 reads DFQATT; CDR2 reads SNEGSKA (reference sequence). This CDR3 comprises 13 residues. The V segment lost 3 bases and the J segment 6 bases; nucleotides outside the gene matches: 8. CDR3 amino acids: CSASYAGVGEQYF. In DNA form, the CDR3 reads TGCAGTGCTAGTTACGCGGGAGTTGGCGAGCAGTACTTC.

This chain uses TRBV5-6 with TRBJ1-2; possible D gene TRBD1, 5 bases. Germline CDR1 reads SGHDT; CDR2 reads YYEEEE. Trimming removed 4 bases from V and 0 bases from J, with 16 bases in between. This CDR3 is 16 amino acids long. The CDR3 DNA follows: TGTGCCAGCAGCCCTCAAGGGGTCGCCTCTAACTATGGCTACACCTTC. It encodes CASSPQGVASNYGYTF.

Turning to this clone: A read error may produce the germline difference seen at one junction end. The J gene is TRBJ2-2, the V gene TRBV7-7; 10 nucleotides match TRBD1. The germline V gene has CDR1 SSHAT and CDR2 FNYEAQ (reference sequence). The CDR3 has 17 residues. The CDR3 DNA sequence: TGTGCTAGCAGTCCTAACCCTGGACAGGGGGGGACCGGGGAGCTGTTTTTT. Its protein is CASSPNPGQGGTGELFF.

This clone was detected only once. This chain joins TRBV28 and TRBJ1-6, with 7 bases identical to TRBD1. The CDR3 has 15 residues. CDR1 is MDHEN and CDR2 is SYDVKM in the germline V gene. Losses at the gene ends were 8 bases for V and 7 bases for J; bases not matched to a gene: 11. CDR3 residues: CASYRGQEVNSPLHF. The CDR3 region has the DNA TGTGCCAGCTATAGAGGACAGGAAGTAAATTCACCCCTCCACTTT.